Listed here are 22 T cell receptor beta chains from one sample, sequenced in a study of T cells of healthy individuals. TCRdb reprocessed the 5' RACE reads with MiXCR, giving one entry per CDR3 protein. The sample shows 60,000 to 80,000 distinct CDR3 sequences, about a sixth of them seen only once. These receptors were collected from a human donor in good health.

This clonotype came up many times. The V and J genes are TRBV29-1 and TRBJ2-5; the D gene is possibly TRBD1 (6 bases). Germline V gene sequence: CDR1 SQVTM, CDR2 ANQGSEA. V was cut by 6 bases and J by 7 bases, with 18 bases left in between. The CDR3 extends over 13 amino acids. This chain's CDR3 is CSVAPGADGTQYF. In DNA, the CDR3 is TGCAGCGTGGCCCCAGGGGCCGACGGGACCCAGTACTTC.

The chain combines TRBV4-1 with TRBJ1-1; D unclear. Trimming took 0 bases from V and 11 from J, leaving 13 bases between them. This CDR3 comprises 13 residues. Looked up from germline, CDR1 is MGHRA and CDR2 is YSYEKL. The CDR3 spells CASSQDGFVAAFF. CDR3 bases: TGCGCCAGCAGCCAAGATGGTTTCGTGGCGGCTTTCTTT.

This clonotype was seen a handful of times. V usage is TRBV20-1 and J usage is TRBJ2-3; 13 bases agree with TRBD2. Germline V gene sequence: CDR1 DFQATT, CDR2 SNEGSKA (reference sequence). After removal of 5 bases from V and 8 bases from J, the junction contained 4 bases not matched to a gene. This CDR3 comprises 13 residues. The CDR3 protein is CSAGLAGAVTQYF. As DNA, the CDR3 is TGCAGTGCTGGACTAGCGGGAGCGGTTACGCAGTATTTT.

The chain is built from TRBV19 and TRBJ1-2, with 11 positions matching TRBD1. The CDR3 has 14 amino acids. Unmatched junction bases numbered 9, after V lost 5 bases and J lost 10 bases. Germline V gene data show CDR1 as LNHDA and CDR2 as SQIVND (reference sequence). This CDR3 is CASSPRTGGMDYTF. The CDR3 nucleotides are TGTGCCAGTAGTCCACGGACAGGGGGCATGGACTACACCTTC.

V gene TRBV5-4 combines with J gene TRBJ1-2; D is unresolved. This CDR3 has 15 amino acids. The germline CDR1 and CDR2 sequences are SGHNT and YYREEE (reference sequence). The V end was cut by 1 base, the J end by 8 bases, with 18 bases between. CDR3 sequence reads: CASSLLIEATSGYTF. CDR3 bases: TGTGCCAGCAGCTTGCTGATAGAGGCCACTAGCGGCTACACCTTC.

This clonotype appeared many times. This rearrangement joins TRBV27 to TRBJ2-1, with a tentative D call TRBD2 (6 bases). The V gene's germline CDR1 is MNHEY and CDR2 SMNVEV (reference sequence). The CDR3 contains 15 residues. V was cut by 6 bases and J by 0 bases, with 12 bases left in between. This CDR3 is CASRGLKSSYNEQFF. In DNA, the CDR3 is TGTGCCAGCAGGGGACTTAAAAGCTCCTACAATGAGCAGTTCTTC.

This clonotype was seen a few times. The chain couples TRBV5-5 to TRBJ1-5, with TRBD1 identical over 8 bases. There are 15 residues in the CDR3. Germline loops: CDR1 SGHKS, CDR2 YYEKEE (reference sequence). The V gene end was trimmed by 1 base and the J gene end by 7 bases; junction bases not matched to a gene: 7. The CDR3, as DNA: TGTGCCAGCAGCTTGAGAGTGACAGGGGAACAGCCCCAGCATTTT. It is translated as CASSLRVTGEQPQHF.

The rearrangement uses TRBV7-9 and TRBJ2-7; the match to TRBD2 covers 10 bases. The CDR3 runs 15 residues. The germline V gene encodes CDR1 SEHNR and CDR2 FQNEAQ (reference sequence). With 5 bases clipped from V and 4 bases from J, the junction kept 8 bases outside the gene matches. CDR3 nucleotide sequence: TGTGCCAGCAGCCCCGAACTAGCGGGATCTTACGAGCAGTACTTC. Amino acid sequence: CASSPELAGSYEQYF.

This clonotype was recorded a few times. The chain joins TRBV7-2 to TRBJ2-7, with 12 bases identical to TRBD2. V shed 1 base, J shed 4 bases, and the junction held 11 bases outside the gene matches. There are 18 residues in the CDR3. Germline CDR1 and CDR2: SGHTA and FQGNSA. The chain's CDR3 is CASSLESLLAGGAYEQYF. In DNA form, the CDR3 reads TGTGCCAGCAGCTTAGAGTCTCTGCTAGCGGGAGGGGCTTACGAGCAGTACTTC.

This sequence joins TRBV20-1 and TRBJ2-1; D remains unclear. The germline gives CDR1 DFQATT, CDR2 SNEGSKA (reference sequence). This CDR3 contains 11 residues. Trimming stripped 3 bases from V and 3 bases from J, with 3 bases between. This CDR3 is CSARDYNEQFF. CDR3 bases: TGCAGTGCTAGGGACTACAATGAGCAGTTCTTC.

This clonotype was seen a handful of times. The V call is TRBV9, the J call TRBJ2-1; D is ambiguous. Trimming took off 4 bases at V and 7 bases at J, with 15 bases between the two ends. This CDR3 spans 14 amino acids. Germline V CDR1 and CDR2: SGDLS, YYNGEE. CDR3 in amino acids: CASSPQDLGNEQFF. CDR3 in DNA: TGTGCCAGCAGCCCCCAAGATTTGGGGAATGAGCAGTTCTTC. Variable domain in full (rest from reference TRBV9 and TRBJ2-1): DSGVTQTPKHLITATGQRVTLRCSPRSGDLSVYWYQQSLDQGLQFLIQYYNGEERAKGNILERFSAQQFPDLHSELNLSSLELGDSALYFCASSPQDLGNEQFFGPGTRLTVL.

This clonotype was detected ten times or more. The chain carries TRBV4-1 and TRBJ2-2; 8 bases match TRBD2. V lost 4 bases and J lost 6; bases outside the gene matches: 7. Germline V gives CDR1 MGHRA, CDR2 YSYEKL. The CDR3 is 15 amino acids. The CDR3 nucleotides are TGCGCCAGCAGCCTGAGCGGGAGTCGGTCCGGGGAGCTGTTTTTT. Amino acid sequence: CASSLSGSRSGELFF.

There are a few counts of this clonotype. CDR3 DNA sequence: TGTGCCACCAGTGATGGGACGGGCTACGAGCAGTACTTC. Translation gives CATSDGTGYEQYF. This chain joins TRBV24-1 and TRBJ2-7; D may match TRBD1 or TRBD2 (5 bases each). This CDR3 is 13 amino acids long. V lost 3 bases and J 3 bases, leaving 8 bases between the germline ends. Germline CDR1 is KGHDR and CDR2 is SFDVKD.

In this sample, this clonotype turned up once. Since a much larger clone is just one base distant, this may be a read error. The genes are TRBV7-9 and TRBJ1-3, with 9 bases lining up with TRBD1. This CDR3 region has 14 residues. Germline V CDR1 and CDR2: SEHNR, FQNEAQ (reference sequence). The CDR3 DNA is TGTGTCAGCAGCGAGGACAGGGGTGATCCGACCATATATTTT. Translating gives CVSSEDRGDPTIYF.

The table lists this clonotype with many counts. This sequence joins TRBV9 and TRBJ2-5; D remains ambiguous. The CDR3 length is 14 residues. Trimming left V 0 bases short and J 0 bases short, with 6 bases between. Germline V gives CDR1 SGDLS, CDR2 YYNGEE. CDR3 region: CASSVDGNQETQYF. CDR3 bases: TGTGCCAGCAGCGTAGATGGTAACCAAGAGACCCAGTACTTC.

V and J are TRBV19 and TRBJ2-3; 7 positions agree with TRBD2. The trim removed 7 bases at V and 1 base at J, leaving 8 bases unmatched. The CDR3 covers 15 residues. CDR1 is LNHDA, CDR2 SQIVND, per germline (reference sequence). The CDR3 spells CASNLAVLGTDTQYF. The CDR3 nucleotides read TGTGCCAGTAACCTAGCGGTGCTGGGCACAGATACGCAGTATTTT. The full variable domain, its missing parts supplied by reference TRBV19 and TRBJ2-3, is DGGITQSPKYLFRKEGQNVTLSCEQNLNHDAMYWYRQDPGQGLRLIYYSQIVNDFQKGDIAEGYSVSREKKESFPLTVTSAQKNPTAFYLCASNLAVLGTDTQYFGPGTRLTVL.

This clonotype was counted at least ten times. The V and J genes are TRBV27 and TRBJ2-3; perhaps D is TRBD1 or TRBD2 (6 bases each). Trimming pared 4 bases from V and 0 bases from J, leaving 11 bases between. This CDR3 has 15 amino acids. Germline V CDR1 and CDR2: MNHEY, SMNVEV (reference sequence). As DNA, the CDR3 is TGTGCCAGCAGTTCGCGGGACAAAAGCACAGATACGCAGTATTTT. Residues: CASSSRDKSTDTQYF.

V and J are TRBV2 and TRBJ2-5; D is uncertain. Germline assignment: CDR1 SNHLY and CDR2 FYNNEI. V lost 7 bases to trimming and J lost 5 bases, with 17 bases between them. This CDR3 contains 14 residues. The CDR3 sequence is CASISSGLYETQYF. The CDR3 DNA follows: TGTGCCAGCATTTCGTCCGGGTTGTATGAGACCCAGTACTTC.

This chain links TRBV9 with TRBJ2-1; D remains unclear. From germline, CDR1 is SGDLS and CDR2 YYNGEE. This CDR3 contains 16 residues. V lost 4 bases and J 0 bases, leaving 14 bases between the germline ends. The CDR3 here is CASSPRMSSSYNEQFF. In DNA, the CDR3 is TGTGCCAGCAGCCCCCGTATGAGTAGCTCCTACAATGAGCAGTTCTTC.

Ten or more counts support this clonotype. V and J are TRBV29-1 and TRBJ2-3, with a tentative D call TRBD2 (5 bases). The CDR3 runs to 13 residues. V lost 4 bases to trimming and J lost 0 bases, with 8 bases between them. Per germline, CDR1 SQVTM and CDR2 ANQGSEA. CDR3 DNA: TGCAGCGTTGCTAGCCCGAGCACAGATACGCAGTATTTT. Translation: CSVASPSTDTQYF.

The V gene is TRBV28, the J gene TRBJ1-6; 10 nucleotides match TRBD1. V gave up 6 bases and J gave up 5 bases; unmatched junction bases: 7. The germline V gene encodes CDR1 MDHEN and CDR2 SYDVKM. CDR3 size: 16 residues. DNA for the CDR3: TGTGCCAGCAGGTACCGTGGGACAGGGGATAATTCACCCCTCCACTTT. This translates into CASRYRGTGDNSPLHF.

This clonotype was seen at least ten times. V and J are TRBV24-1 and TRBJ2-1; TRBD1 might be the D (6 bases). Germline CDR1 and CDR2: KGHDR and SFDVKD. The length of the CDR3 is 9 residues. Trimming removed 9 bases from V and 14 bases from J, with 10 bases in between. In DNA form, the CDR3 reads TGTGCCACCCTTGGGGGCAAGTTCTTC. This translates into CATLGGKFF.